This T cell receptor beta chain comes out of a study of blood T cell repertoires in COVID-19. Source study methods: Estimated nucleated cell counts came from reference gene primer amplification. TCRdb keeps only in-frame clones here, not all; method: immunoSEQ multiplex PCR. That table gives V, J and clone size, and the DNA gave D and trimming. This sample has roughly 260,000 clones, with about 90% found just once. CDR1 MDHEN and CDR2 SYDVKM come from the germline V gene. Unmatched junction bases numbered 3, after V lost 6 bases and J lost 4 bases. The CDR3 has 12 amino acids. What was sequenced was peripheral blood. The V gene is TRBV28, the J gene TRBJ2-7; TRBD1 matches at 7 bases. This clonotype originated in a woman aged 50 to 65 who had recovered from COVID-19. The CDR3 sequence is CASSRQGYEQYF. In DNA form, the CDR3 reads TGTGCCAGCAGCCGACAGGGATACGAGCAGTACTTC.